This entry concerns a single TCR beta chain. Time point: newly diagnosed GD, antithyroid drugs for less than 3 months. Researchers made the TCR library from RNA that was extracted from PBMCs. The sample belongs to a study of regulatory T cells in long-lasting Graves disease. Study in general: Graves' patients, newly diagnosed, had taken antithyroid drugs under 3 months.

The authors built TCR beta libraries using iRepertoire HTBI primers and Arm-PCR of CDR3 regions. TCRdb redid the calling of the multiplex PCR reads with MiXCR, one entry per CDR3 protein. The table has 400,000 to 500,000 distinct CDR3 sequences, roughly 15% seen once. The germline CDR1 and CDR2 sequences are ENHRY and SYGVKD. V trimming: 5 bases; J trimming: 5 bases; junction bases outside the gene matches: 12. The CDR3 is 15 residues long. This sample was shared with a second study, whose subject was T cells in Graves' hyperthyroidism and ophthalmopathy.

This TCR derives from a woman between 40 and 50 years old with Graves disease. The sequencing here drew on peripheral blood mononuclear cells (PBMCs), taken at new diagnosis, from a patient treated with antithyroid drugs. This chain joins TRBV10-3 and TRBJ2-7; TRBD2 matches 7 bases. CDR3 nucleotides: TGTGCCATCAGTCTTTCGGGGCGGGAGACGGACGAGCAGTACTTC. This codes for CAISLSGRETDEQYF.